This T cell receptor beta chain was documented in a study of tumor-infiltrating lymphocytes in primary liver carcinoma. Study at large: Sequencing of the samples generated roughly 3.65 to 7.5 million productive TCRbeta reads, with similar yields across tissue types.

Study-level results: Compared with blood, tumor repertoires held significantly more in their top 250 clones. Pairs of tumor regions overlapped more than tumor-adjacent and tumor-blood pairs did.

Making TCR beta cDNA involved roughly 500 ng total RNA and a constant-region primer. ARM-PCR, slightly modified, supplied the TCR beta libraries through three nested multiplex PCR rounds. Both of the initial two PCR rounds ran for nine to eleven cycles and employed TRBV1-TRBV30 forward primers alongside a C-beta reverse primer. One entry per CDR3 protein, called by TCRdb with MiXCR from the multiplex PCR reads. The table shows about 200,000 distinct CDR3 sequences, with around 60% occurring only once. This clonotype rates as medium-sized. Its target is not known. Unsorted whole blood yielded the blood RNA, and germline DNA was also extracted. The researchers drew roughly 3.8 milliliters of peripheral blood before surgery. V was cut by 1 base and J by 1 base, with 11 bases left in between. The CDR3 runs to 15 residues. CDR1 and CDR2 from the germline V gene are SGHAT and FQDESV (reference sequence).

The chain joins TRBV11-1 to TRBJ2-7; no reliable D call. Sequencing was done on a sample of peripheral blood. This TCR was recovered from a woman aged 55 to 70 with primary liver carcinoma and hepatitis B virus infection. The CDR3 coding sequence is TGTGCCAGCAGCTTAGGATCGCGCGTGTCCTACGAGCAGTACTTC. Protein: CASSLGSRVSYEQYF.